The entry that follows covers one T cell receptor (beta chain) sequence. Its specific antigen is unknown. No base quality values were provided; no much bigger clone lies one nucleotide off. The data were obtained in a study of blood T cell repertoires in COVID-19 (TCRdb year 2020). At the level of the whole study: The collaborator samples originated in the United States, Italy and Spain and spanned the acute and convalescent phases of COVID-19. The prospective study material was composed of cDNA or gDNA derived from T cells, B-cell-depleted T cells, or PBMCs. Subjects who had been exposed to COVID-19, were actively infected with it, or had recovered from it provided the deeply sampled blood TCRbeta repertoires that made up the dataset. The repertoires were released in a freely available public database meant as a resource for research on the immune response to SARS-CoV-2. The samples were drawn from the first 160 participants of the ongoing ImmuneRACE study and from 1,254 subjects provided by 6 global collaborators. The sample metadata nearly always contained a de-identified subject ID, COVID-19 status, age in years and sex. Where available, HLA class I and class II types were taken from metadata supplied by the sample provider and were not determined by assay-based typing. Summary of the overall study and its limitations: How much clinical and demographic metadata was included differed by source and by participant, and the metadata was provided uncurated.

Collaborating institutions collected whole blood in K2EDTA tubes following their own protocols. For TCRbeta analysis, collaborator samples were shipped as frozen whole blood, as isolated PBMCs, or as DNA extracted from either sample type. CDR1 and CDR2 were assigned from the germline V gene as SGHDT and YYEEEE. Between the V and J ends, shortened by 4 bases and 5 bases respectively, the junction contains 12 bases. From its cysteine to its phenylalanine, the CDR3 spans 13 amino acids. Of the read, only the CDR3 DNA is kept; its 39 bases are in frame from base 1. TCRbeta CDR3 regions were amplified from genomic DNA by means of the immunoSEQ Assay, a bias-controlled multiplex PCR. The study's processing was this. Within the assay, amplification of reference gene primers was used to estimate how many nucleated cells each sample contained. To quantify the absolute abundance of each unique TCRbeta CDR3 rearrangement, sequence reads were collapsed and filtered. For each sample, productive Simpson clonality was calculated as the square root of Simpson's diversity index over productive rearrangements. Drawn from immuneACCESS, this table holds only the in-frame rearrangements with V and J called that TCRdb kept. Clones are partly lost; checked studies trace under half to an unresolved V gene and leave the rest unexplained. The V and J calls and clone size are taken from that table; D and trimming were inferred from the DNA. The sample data list some 130,000 clones, and 80% of these were observed just once. The top ten clones comprise under 2.5% of the sample.

The receptor chain draws on TRBV5-6 and TRBJ2-5; a tentative D match to TRBD2 spans 6 bases. The clonotype comes from a man in his 70s with acute or convalescent COVID-19. The source material was peripheral blood. In nucleotide form, the sequence is TGTGCCAGCAGCCCGGGACTCGGGGAGACCCAGTACTTC. The encoded protein is CASSPGLGETQYF.